Sequencing of this T cell receptor beta chain was carried out in a study of shared clonotypes between healthy human individuals. The wider study: With ages of 18 to 49, the donors were a couple of women and a few men.

The sample holds one count of this clone. Its antigen is not identified. Being one base from a much bigger clone, this may be a read error. Overall study findings and caveats: Donors were few, which limited the genetic and exposure-history diversity represented.

Germline lookup yields CDR1 SQVTM and CDR2 ANQGSEA. The CDR3 is 16 residues long. PBMC DNA, left unsorted, was sequenced on ten immunoSEQ deep assay plates. Profiled with immunoSEQ multiplex PCR; TCRdb holds only in-frame clones, not every one. Among 75,000 to 100,000 clones listed, 40% to 55% were seen once. This clonotype originated in a woman aged 40 to 50 in good health. Some clones in this sample may be carry-over from other donors' samples. The chain has TRBV29-1 and TRBJ2-5; TRBD2 matches 7 bases. Sequencing used PBMCs. DNA for the CDR3: TGCAGCGCTACCTCCCGGACTAGACTGGGCGGGGAGACCCAGCACTTC. It translates to CSATSRTRLGGETQHF. The full variable domain, rest sourced from reference TRBV29-1 and TRBJ2-5, is SAVISQKPSRDICQRGTSLTIQCQVDSQVTMMFWYRQQPGQSLTLIATANQGSEATYESGFVIDKFPISRPNLTFSTLTVSNMSPEDSSIYLCSATSRTRLGGETQHFGPGTRLLVL.